These T cell receptor beta chains were read from a single sample in a study of cytomegalovirus exposure and HLA in healthy donors. Sequencing was performed with immunoSEQ multiplex PCR; in TCRdb, only in-frame clones are kept and a portion is missing. Here the sample spans approximately 94,000 clones, 76% being singletons. Source material: PBMCs. Every receptor here comes from a man under 40 in good health and CMV-seropositive. The conserved cysteine and the conserved F or W are not part of the CDR3 here. Each record gives: V gene, J gene, CDR3 protein.

V gene: TRBV27; J gene: TRBJ1-5; CDR3 protein: ASSDINQPQH
V gene: TRBV18; J gene: TRBJ2-2; CDR3 protein: ASSRDSRGELF
V gene: TRBV5-4; J gene: TRBJ1-1; CDR3 protein: ASSEDRGRTEAF
V gene: TRBV5-1; J gene: TRBJ2-3; CDR3 protein: ASSLGKGLAGAYFTDTQY
V gene: TRBV29-1; J gene: TRBJ1-3; CDR3 protein: SAGQGTGNTIY
V gene: TRBV6-4; J gene: TRBJ1-1; CDR3 protein: ASSAQGSGTEAF
V gene: TRBV28; J gene: TRBJ2-3; CDR3 protein: ASSFGTAITDTQY
V gene: TRBV2; J gene: TRBJ2-7; CDR3 protein: ASSVLHGALYEQY
V gene: TRBV25-1; J gene: TRBJ2-3; CDR3 protein: ASTMGRGGDTQY
V gene: TRBV19; J gene: TRBJ1-5; CDR3 protein: ASSIDLRGNQPQH
V gene: TRBV4-2; J gene: TRBJ1-1; CDR3 protein: ASSQDGREAAF
V gene: TRBV5-6; J gene: TRBJ2-3; CDR3 protein: ASSLGRLYTDTQY
V gene: TRBV15; J gene: TRBJ1-1; CDR3 protein: ATSRDIHREAF
V gene: TRBV27; J gene: TRBJ1-1; CDR3 protein: ASGQGLKAF
V gene: TRBV5-4; J gene: TRBJ1-4; CDR3 protein: ASTHRGSNEKLF
V gene: TRBV6-5; J gene: TRBJ1-2; CDR3 protein: ASSPHPTDNYGYT
V gene: TRBV5-1; J gene: TRBJ1-5; CDR3 protein: ASSLVAGGQPQH
V gene: TRBV9; J gene: TRBJ2-3; CDR3 protein: ASSEGSGGTDTQY
V gene: TRBV19; J gene: TRBJ1-1; CDR3 protein: ASSWPDRPNTEAF
V gene: TRBV27; J gene: TRBJ2-7; CDR3 protein: ASSPLAGGPGEQY
V gene: TRBV9; J gene: TRBJ2-3; CDR3 protein: ASSVGTTSDTQY
V gene: TRBV30; J gene: TRBJ1-1; CDR3 protein: ACTGVVNTEAF
V gene: TRBV2; J gene: TRBJ2-1; CDR3 protein: ASSGMPGGGERV
V gene: TRBV19; J gene: TRBJ1-4; CDR3 protein: ASRWDRGDEKLF
V gene: TRBV6-1; J gene: TRBJ1-1; CDR3 protein: ASSEALSRGRWTYTEAF
V gene: TRBV5-1; J gene: TRBJ1-4; CDR3 protein: ASSLAPPRDYNEKLF
V gene: TRBV18; J gene: TRBJ1-1; CDR3 protein: ASSLGQGATEAF
V gene: TRBV7-3; J gene: .; CDR3 protein: ASSARAGGDYEQY
V gene: TRBV6-1; J gene: TRBJ1-1; CDR3 protein: ASTRGHGTEAF
V gene: TRBV11-2; J gene: TRBJ1-6; CDR3 protein: ASSLEGIENSPLH
V gene: TRBV4-2; J gene: TRBJ2-7; CDR3 protein: ASSQDDRADEQY
V gene: TRBV29-1; J gene: TRBJ1-3; CDR3 protein: SVEGAGNTIY
V gene: TRBV5-1; J gene: TRBJ1-2; CDR3 protein: ASSSKSFSYGYT
V gene: TRBV21-1; J gene: TRBJ1-2; CDR3 protein: ASREGYT
V gene: TRBV29-1; J gene: TRBJ1-1; CDR3 protein: SVGEAGTEAF
V gene: TRBV15; J gene: TRBJ2-5; CDR3 protein: ATARLAGEETQY
V gene: TRBV19; J gene: TRBJ2-7; CDR3 protein: ASSTQQDTPAYEQY
V gene: TRBV7-2; J gene: TRBJ1-2; CDR3 protein: ASSLRDPYNYGYT
V gene: TRBV4-1; J gene: TRBJ1-1; CDR3 protein: ASSPLSTGITEAF
V gene: TRBV7-9; J gene: TRBJ1-2; CDR3 protein: ASSLPTGGGYT
V gene: TRBV19; J gene: TRBJ1-2; CDR3 protein: ASTPKRHSAHYGYT